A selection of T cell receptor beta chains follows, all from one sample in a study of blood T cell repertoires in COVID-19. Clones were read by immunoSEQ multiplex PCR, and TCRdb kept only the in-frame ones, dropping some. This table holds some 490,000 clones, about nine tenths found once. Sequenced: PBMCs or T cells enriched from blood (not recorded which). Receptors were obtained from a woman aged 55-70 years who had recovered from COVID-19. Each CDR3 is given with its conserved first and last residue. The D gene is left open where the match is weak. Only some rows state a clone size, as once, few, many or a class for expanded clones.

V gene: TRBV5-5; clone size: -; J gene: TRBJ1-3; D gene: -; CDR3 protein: CASSLGQVSGNTIYF; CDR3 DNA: TGTGCCAGCAGCTTGGGGCAGGTCTCTGGAAACACCATATATTTT
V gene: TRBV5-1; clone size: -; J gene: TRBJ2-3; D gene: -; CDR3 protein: CASRQIGASTDTQYF; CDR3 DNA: TGCGCCAGCAGACAAATAGGGGCTAGCACAGATACGCAGTATTTT
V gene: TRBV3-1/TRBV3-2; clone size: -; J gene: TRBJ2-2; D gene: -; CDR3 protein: CASSPRTSNGELFF; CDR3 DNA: TGTGCCAGCAGCCCGCGGACATCTAACGGGGAGCTGTTTTTT
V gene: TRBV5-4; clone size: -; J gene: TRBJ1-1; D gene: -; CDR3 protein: CASSTGGKTEAFF; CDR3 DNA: TGTGCCAGCAGTACTGGAGGGAAGACTGAAGCTTTCTTT
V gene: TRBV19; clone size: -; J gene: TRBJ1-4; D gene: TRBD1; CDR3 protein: CASSRTGPGATNEKLFF; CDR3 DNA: TGTGCCAGTAGCCGGACAGGCCCGGGGGCAACTAATGAAAAACTGTTTTTT
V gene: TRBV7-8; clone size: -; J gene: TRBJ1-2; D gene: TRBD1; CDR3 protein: CASSQTRTGPYGYTF; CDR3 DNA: TGTGCCAGCAGCCAAACTCGGACAGGCCCCTATGGCTACACCTTC
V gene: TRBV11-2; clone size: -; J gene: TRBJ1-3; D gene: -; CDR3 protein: CASSSGGNTIYF; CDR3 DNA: TGTGCCAGCAGCTCGGGGGGAAACACCATATATTTT
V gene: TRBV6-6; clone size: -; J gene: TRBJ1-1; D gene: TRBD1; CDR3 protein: CASSYSGQGGTEAFF; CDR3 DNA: TGTGCCAGCAGTTACTCTGGACAGGGGGGCACTGAAGCTTTCTTT
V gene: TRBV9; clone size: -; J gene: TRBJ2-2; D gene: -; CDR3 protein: CASSVATNRANTGELFF; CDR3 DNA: TGTGCCAGCAGCGTAGCTACTAACAGGGCGAACACCGGGGAGCTGTTTTTT
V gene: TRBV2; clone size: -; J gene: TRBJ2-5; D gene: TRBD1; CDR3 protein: CASTDRGETQYF; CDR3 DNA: TGTGCCAGCACTGACAGGGGGGAGACCCAGTACTTC
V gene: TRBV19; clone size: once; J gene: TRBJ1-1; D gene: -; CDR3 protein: CASSMMTDTEAFF; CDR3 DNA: TGTGCCAGTAGTATGATGACAGATACTGAAGCTTTCTTT
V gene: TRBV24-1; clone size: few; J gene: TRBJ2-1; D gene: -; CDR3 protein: CATSEDRDLMGNEQFF; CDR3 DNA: TGTGCCACCAGTGAGGACCGGGACTTAATGGGCAATGAGCAGTTCTTC
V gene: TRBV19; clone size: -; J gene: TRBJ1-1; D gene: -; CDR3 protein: CASSIVEAGPTEAFF; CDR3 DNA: TGTGCCAGTAGTATTGTCGAAGCGGGCCCAACTGAAGCTTTCTTT
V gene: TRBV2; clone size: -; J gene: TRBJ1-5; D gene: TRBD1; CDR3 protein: CASSVTGNSNQPQHF; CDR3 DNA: TGTGCCAGCAGTGTGACAGGGAATAGCAATCAGCCCCAGCATTTT
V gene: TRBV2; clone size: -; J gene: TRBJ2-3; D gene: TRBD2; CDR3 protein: CASNSPAGGRTDTQYF; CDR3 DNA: TGTGCCAGCAATAGTCCAGCGGGGGGTCGCACAGATACGCAGTATTTT
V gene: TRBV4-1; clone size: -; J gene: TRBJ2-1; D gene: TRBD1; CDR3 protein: CASSPITGARPIEQFF; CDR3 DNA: TGCGCCAGCAGCCCAATCACAGGGGCCCGCCCAATAGAGCAGTTCTTC
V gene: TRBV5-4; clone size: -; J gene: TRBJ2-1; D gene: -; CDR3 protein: CASSQALNNEQFF; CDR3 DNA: TGTGCCAGCAGCCAGGCTCTCAACAATGAGCAGTTCTTC
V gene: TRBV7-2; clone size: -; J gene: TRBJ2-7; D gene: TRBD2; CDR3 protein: CASSRGDGPYEQYF; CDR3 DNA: TGTGCCAGCAGTCGGGGGGACGGACCCTACGAGCAGTACTTC
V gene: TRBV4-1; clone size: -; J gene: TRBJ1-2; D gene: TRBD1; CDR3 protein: CASSQGQGASGGYTF; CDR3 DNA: TGCGCCAGCAGCCAGGGACAGGGGGCATCGGGTGGCTACACCTTC
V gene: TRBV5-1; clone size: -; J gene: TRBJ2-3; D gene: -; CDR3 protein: CASSPDRPTDTQYF; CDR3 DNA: TGCGCCAGCAGCCCTGACAGACCCACAGATACGCAGTATTTT
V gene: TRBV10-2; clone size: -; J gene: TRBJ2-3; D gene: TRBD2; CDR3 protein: CASRGLVQGDTQYF; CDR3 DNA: TGCGCCAGCAGAGGACTAGTTCAAGGAGATACGCAGTATTTT
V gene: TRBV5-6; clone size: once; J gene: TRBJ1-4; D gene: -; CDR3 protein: CASSLRRPGYEKLFF; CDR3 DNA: TGTGCCAGCAGCTTGAGGCGCCCAGGCTATGAAAAACTGTTTTTT
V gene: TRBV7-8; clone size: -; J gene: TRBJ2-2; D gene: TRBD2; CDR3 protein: CASSLASGGPSGTGELFF; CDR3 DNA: TGTGCCAGCAGCTTGGCTAGCGGGGGGCCATCGGGCACCGGGGAGCTGTTTTTT
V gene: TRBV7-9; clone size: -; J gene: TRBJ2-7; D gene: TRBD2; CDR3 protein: CASSLTLAGARSYEQYF; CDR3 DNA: TGTGCCAGCAGCTTAACGCTAGCGGGGGCCCGCTCCTACGAGCAGTACTTC
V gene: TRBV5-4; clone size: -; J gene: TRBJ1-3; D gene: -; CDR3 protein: CASSPPGNSGNTIYF; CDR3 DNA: TGTGCCAGCAGCCCACCGGGAAACTCTGGAAACACCATATATTTT
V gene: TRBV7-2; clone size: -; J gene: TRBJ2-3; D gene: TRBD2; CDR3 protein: CASSLVPLAGVTDTQYF; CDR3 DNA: TGTGCCAGCAGCTTAGTACCGCTAGCGGGGGTAACAGATACGCAGTATTTT
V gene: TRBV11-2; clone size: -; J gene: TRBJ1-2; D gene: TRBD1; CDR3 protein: CASSLGQFYGYTF; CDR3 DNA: TGTGCCAGCAGCCTGGGACAGTTCTATGGCTACACCTTC
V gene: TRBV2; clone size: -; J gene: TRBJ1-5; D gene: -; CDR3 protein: CASSGHLRDQPQHF; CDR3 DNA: TGTGCCAGCTCGGGACACTTGAGGGATCAGCCCCAGCATTTT
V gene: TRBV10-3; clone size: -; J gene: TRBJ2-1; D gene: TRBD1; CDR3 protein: CAIRSWDSDNEQFF; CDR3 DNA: TGTGCCATCAGATCCTGGGACAGTGACAATGAGCAGTTCTTC
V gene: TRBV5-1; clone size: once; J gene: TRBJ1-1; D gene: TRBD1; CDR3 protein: CASSLPRQGPIDPTEAFF; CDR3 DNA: TGCGCCAGCAGCTTGCCCAGACAGGGACCCATCGATCCCACTGAAGCTTTCTTT
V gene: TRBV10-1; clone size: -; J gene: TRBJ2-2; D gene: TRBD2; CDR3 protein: CASSWGGTGELFF; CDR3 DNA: TGCGCCAGCAGTTGGGGGGGCACCGGGGAGCTGTTTTTT
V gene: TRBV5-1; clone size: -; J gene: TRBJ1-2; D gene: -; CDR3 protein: CASSSTGGNYGYTF; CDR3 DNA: TGCGCCAGCAGCTCGACAGGAGGCAACTATGGCTACACCTTC
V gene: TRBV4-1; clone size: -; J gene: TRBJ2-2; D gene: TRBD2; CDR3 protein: CASSFLSGGNTGELFF; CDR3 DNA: TGCGCCAGCAGCTTCCTTAGCGGGGGAAACACCGGGGAGCTGTTTTTT
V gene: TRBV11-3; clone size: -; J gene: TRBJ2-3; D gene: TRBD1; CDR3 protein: CASSLEDRGRDTQYF; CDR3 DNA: TGTGCCAGCAGCTTGGAGGACAGGGGGCGAGATACGCAGTATTTT
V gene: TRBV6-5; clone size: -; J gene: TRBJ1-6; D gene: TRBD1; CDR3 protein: CASSYGTDNSPLHF; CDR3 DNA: TGTGCCAGCAGTTACGGGACAGATAATTCACCCCTCCACTTT
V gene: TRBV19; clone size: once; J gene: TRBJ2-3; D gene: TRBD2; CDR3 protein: CASSLRLAGGLTDTQYF; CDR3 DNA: TGTGCCAGTAGTCTTCGACTAGCGGGGGGGCTAACAGATACGCAGTATTTT
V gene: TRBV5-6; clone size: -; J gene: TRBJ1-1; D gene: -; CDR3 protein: CASSLTGGTEAFF; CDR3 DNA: TGTGCCAGCAGCTTGACTGGGGGGACTGAAGCTTTCTTT
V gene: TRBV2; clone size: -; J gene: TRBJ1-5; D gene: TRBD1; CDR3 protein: CASKTGTGPNQPQHF; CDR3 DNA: TGTGCCAGCAAGACCGGGACAGGGCCCAATCAGCCCCAGCATTTT
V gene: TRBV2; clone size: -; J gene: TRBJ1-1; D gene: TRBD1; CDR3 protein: CASTYWGQGSTEAFF; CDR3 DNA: TGTGCCAGCACCTACTGGGGACAGGGCAGCACTGAAGCTTTCTTT
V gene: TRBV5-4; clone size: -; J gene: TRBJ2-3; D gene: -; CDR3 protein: CASSSSGTDTQYF; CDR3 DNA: TGTGCCAGCAGCTCATCCGGGACAGATACGCAGTATTTT
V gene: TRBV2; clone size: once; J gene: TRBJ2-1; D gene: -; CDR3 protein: CASRAGQVYNEQFF; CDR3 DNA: TGTGCCAGCAGAGCGGGACAGGTTTACAATGAGCAGTTCTTC
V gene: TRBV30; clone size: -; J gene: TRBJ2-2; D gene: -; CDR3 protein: CAWTKWRSSGNTGELFF; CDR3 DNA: TGTGCCTGGACCAAATGGCGTAGTAGCGGGAACACCGGGGAGCTGTTTTTT
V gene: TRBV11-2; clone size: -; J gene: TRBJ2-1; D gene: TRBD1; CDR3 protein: CASSLSRDRGYNEQFF; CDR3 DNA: TGTGCCAGCAGCTTATCCCGGGACAGGGGGTACAATGAGCAGTTCTTC
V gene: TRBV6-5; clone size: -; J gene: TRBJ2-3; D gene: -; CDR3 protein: CASSTTWADTQYF; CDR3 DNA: TGTGCCAGCAGCACTACATGGGCAGATACGCAGTATTTT
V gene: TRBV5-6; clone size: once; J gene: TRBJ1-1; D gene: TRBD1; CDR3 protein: CASSPTQGEAFF; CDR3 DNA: TGTGCCAGCAGCCCAACCCAGGGGGAGGCTTTCTTT
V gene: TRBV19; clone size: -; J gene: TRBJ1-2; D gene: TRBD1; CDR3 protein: CASSRGDRQSGGYTF; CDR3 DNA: TGTGCCAGTAGTCGCGGGGACAGGCAGTCGGGAGGCTACACCTTC
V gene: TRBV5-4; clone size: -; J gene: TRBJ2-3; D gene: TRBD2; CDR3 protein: CASSPPLTSGGDTQYF; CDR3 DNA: TGTGCCAGCAGCCCTCCACTGACTAGCGGGGGAGATACGCAGTATTTT
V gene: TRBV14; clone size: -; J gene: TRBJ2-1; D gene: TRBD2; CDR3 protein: CASSQDEERGGRSYNEQFF; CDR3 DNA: TGTGCCAGCAGCCAAGACGAGGAGCGGGGGGGCCGCTCCTACAATGAGCAGTTCTTC
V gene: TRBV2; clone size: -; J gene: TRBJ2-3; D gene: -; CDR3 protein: CASSGDPGDTQYF; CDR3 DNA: TGTGCCAGCAGTGGAGACCCGGGAGATACGCAGTATTTT
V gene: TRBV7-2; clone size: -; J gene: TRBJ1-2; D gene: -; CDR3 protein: CASSLAGDPGYGYTF; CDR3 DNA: TGTGCCAGCAGCTTAGCAGGAGACCCCGGCTATGGCTACACCTTC
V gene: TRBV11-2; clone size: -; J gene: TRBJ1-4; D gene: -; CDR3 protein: CASSLDRGEKLFF; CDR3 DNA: TGTGCCAGCAGCTTAGATAGGGGCGAAAAACTGTTTTTT
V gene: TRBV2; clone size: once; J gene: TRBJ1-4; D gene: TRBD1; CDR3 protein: CASSANRGEKLFF; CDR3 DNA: TGTGCCAGCAGTGCTAACAGGGGGGAAAAACTGTTTTTT
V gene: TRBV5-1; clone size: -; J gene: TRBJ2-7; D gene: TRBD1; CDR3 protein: CASSPTGTGLYEQYF; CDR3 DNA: TGCGCCAGCAGCCCTACCGGGACAGGGCTATACGAGCAGTACTTC